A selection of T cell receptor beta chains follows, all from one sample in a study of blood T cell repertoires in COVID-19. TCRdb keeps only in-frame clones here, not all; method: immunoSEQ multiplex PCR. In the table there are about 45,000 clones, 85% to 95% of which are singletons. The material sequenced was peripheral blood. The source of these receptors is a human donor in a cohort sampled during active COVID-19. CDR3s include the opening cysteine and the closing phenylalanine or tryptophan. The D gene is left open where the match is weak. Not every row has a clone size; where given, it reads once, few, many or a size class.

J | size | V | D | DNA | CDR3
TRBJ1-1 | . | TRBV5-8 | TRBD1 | TGTGCCAGCAGCTCGGACAGGGTAAACACTGAAGCTTTCTTT | CASSSDRVNTEAFF
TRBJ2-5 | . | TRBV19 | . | TGTGCCAGTAGTATATTAGGACAGTTTGAAGAGACCCAGTACTTC | CASSILGQFEETQYF
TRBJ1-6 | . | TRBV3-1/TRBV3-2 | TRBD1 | TGTGCCAGCAGCCCCGGGACAGGTTCACCCCTCCACTTT | CASSPGTGSPLHF
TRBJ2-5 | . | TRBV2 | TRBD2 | TGTGCCAGCAGGAAGCGGGGCCTAAAAGAGACCCAGTACTTC | CASRKRGLKETQYF
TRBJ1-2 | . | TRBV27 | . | TGTGCCAGCAGTTTATTTGGCTCTAGGGTGGGACTTTTAATGCCCCTTAACTATGGCTACACCTTC | CASSLFGSRVGLLMPLNYGYTF
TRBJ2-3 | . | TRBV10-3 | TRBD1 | TGTGCCATCTCGGGGACAGGGGATACGCAGTATTTT | CAISGTGDTQYF
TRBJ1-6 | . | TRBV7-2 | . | TGTGCCAGCAGCCTACGACAGAGCTCCTATAATTCACCCCTCCACTTT | CASSLRQSSYNSPLHF
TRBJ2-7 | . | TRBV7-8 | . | TGTGCCAGCAGCTTAAGGCAGGGTAGCTCCTACGAGCAGTACTTC | CASSLRQGSSYEQYF
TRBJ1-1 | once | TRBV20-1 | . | TGCAGTGCTAGTATCCCAGGATGGTCTGAAGCTTTCTTT | CSASIPGWSEAFF
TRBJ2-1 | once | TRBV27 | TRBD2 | TGTGCCAGCAGTCCCTGGGCCTATTCGACTAGCGGGGGGGGGTCCTACAATGAGCAGTTCTTC | CASSPWAYSTSGGGSYNEQFF
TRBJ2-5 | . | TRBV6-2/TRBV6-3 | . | TGTGCCAGCAGTTACTCTGCGGTTAGGGGCCAAGAGACCCAGTACTTC | CASSYSAVRGQETQYF
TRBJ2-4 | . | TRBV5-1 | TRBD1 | TGCGCCAGCAGGGTAGGACAGGGAGCCATTCAGTACTTC | CASRVGQGAIQYF
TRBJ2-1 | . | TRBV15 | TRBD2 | TGTGCCACCAGCCGCTTATCAGCGGGAGGGTTCTACAATGAGCAGTTCTTC | CATSRLSAGGFYNEQFF
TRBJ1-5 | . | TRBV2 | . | TGTGCCAGCAATCCAGGGAGCAATCAGCCCCAGCATTTT | CASNPGSNQPQHF
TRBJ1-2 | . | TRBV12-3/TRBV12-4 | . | TGTGCCAGCAGTCCAGGGGTTCCTGGCTACACCTTC | CASSPGVPGYTF
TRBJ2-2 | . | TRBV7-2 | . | TGTGCCAGCAGCTCAGGGTATAATACCGGGGAGCTGTTTTTT | CASSSGYNTGELFF
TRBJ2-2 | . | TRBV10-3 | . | TGTGCCATCAGCAAACCGACTGGAACGAACACCGGGGAGCTGTTTTTT | CAISKPTGTNTGELFF
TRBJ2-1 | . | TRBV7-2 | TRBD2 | TGTGCCAGCAGCTTAGTTCCTAAGTGGGCGGGAGGGCCAGTTGAGCAGTTCTTC | CASSLVPKWAGGPVEQFF
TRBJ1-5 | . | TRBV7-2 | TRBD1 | TGTGCCAGCAGCTTAGTTGGGACAGGGGGCCAGCCCCAGCATTTT | CASSLVGTGGQPQHF
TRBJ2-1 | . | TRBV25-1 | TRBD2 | TGTGCCAGCAGGACTAGCGGGGGCCTCGGCTATGAGCAGTTCTTC | CASRTSGGLGYEQFF
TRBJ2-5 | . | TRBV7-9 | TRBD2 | TGTGCCAGCAGCATAGCGGGAGCGCTGGAGACCCAGTACTTC | CASSIAGALETQYF
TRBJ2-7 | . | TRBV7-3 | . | TGTGCCAGCAGCTTAAAGGCAGGGGTCTCCTACGAGCAGTACTTC | CASSLKAGVSYEQYF
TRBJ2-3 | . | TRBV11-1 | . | TGTGCCAGCTTGAAGGGGACACCAACTAGCACAGATACGCAGTATTTT | CASLKGTPTSTDTQYF
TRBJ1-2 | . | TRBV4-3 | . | TGCGCCAGCAGATCCGCAGAAGGGGTATTTGGCTACACCTTC | CASRSAEGVFGYTF
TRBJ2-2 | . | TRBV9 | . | TGTGCCAGCAGCGTTCAGGTTTTTGTTGGGGGCGACACCGGGGAGCTGTTTTTT | CASSVQVFVGGDTGELFF
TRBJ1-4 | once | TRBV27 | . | TGTGCCAGCAGTACAGGGACCCGTAATGAAAAACTGTTTTTT | CASSTGTRNEKLFF
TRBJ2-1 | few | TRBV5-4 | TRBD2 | TGTGCCAGCTTTCGCCAGACTAGCGAATACAATGAGCAGTTCTTC | CASFRQTSEYNEQFF
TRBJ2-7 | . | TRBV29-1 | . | TGCAGCTTCTCCAGGGGGACTAGTATCTACGAGCAGTACTTC | CSFSRGTSIYEQYF
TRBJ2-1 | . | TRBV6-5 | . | TGTGCCAGCAGTTACGGCAGGGCTAGGGCCTACAATGAGCAGTTCTTC | CASSYGRARAYNEQFF
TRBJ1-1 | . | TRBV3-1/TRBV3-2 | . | TGTGCCAGCAGTGAAGAGGTGGTGAACACTGAAGCTTTCTTT | CASSEEVVNTEAFF
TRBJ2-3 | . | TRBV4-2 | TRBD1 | TGTGCCAGCAGCCCTCGGGACAGGGGACCTCCTCGGACAGATACGCAGTATTTT | CASSPRDRGPPRTDTQYF
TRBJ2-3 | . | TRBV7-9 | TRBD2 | TGTGCCAGCAGACATAGGCTAGCGGGGATCACAGATACGCAGTATTTT | CASRHRLAGITDTQYF
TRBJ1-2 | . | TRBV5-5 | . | TGTGCCAGCAGCTTGGAGATCAGTTCTTCAGGCTACACCTTC | CASSLEISSSGYTF